Below, 4 T cell receptor beta chains from the same sample are listed, as sequenced in a study of T-cell reconstitution after alpha-beta-depleted transplantation in children. Unique molecular identifiers were incorporated into the prepared TCRbeta library. A single record per CDR3 protein comes from TCRdb applying MiXCR to the PCR reads. This table holds about 500,000 distinct CDR3 sequences, less than 35% found once. The input for sequencing was PBMCs from the stem cell graft donor, taken from the stem cell graft. These receptors originate from a human donor who donated a stem cell graft to a child with aplastic anemia.

This clonotype was counted a few times. The chain links TRBV5-4 to TRBJ1-4; D is undetermined. Germline loops: CDR1 SGHNT, CDR2 YYREEE (reference sequence). V lost 0 bases and J 7 bases, leaving 13 bases between the germline ends. This CDR3 contains 15 residues. The CDR3 region is CASSLAYSASEKLFF. In DNA, the CDR3 is TGTGCCAGCAGCTTGGCGTACTCAGCCAGTGAAAAACTGTTTTTT.

This clonotype was observed a few times. CDR3 amino acids: CASSLGDRVPQGYTF. The CDR3 DNA reads as TGCGCCAGCAGCTTGGGTGACAGGGTTCCTCAGGGCTACACCTTC. This sequence joins TRBV5-1 and TRBJ1-2; 7 bases agree with TRBD1. The germline V gene has CDR1 SGHRS and CDR2 YFSETQ. The V segment lost 0 bases and the J segment 8 bases; nucleotides outside the gene matches: 10. This CDR3 contains 15 residues.

This clonotype appeared a few times. This rearrangement joins TRBV5-1 to TRBJ1-1, with 8 bases matching TRBD1. This CDR3 is built from 14 residues. V was clipped by 4 bases and J by 8 bases; unmatched bases: 10. Germline CDR1 reads SGHRS; CDR2 reads YFSETQ. CDR3 region: CASSPGTGGMEAFF. The CDR3 DNA reads as TGCGCCAGCAGCCCAGGGACAGGCGGAATGGAAGCTTTCTTT.

The chain employs TRBV10-1 and TRBJ2-3; tentatively, D is TRBD1 (6 bases). Germline loops: CDR1 WNHNN, CDR2 SYGVQD (reference sequence). The germline V and J ends were trimmed by 6 bases and 1 base, with 17 bases remaining between them. CDR3 length: 16 residues. CDR3 sequence: CASSLSTGTGTDTQYF. Here the CDR3 DNA reads TGCGCCAGCAGCTTAAGTACAGGGACCGGCACAGATACGCAGTATTTT.